The TCR beta chain described here comes from a study of blood T cell repertoires in COVID-19. On the study more broadly: Specimens from acute and convalescent COVID-19 originated in the United States, Italy and Spain. Nucleic acid was either cDNA or gDNA, and it came from T cells, B-cell-depleted T cells, or PBMCs.

Original methodology: Reference gene primer amplification gave nucleated cell count estimates. TCRdb keeps only in-frame clones here, not all; method: immunoSEQ multiplex PCR. The DNA gave D and trimming, while V, J and clone size come from that table. This table has around 300,000 clones, approximately 87% appearing once. The ends lost 5 bases at V and 5 bases at J; junction bases unmatched: 7. Germline V CDR1 and CDR2: SQVTM, ANQGSEA. The CDR3 runs to 13 residues. This receptor was taken from a woman in her forties or fifties with active or convalescent COVID-19. The sample comprised peripheral blood. The chain carries TRBV29-1 and TRBJ1-1, with 8 positions matching TRBD1. The CDR3 here is CSVHDRGWTEAFF. The CDR3 region has the DNA TGCAGCGTTCACGACAGGGGATGGACTGAAGCTTTCTTT.